This TCR beta chain was retrieved from a study of vaccination effects on CD4 cells after COVID-19. Germline V gene sequence: CDR1 SGHRS, CDR2 YFSETQ. The CDR3 has 13 amino acids. V dropped 2 bases and J dropped 6 bases, with 8 bases sitting between them. Notes on this clone: Its matching antigen is unknown.

Sequencing was performed with immunoSEQ multiplex PCR; in TCRdb, only in-frame clones are kept and a portion is missing. The sample consists of around 45,000 clones, 75% to 80% of them appearing once. Culture proceeded for about 11 days, and CD4+ T cells were then isolated. This material consisted of CD4+ T cells from PBMCs cultured without peptide, taken before COVID-19 vaccination. The J gene is TRBJ1-4, the V gene TRBV5-1; D gene ambiguous. This clonotype was sampled from a human donor who had a prior SARS-CoV-2 infection. The CDR3 nucleotides read TGCGCCAGCAGCTTCGGCGGGGATGAAAAACTGTTTTTT. Residues: CASSFGGDEKLFF.